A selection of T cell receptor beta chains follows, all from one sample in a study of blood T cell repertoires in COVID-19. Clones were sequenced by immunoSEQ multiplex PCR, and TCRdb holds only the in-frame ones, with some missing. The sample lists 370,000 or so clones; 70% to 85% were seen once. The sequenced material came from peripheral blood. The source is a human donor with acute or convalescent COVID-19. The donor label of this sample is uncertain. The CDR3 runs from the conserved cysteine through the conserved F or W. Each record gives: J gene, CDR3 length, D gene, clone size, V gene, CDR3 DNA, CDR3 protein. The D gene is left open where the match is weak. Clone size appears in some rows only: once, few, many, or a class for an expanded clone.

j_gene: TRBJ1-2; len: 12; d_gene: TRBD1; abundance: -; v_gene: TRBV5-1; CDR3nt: TGCGCCAGCAAGGGGGCAGGAGGGGGCTACACCTTC; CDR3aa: CASKGAGGGYTF
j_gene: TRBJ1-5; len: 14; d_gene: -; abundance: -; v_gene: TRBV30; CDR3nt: TGTGCCTGGAGTGCGGACACCCGAAATCAGCCCCAGCATTTT; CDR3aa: CAWSADTRNQPQHF
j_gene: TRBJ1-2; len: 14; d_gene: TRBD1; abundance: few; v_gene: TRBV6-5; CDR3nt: TGTGCCAGCAGGAGGGACAGCCACCTCTATGGCTACACCTTC; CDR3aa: CASRRDSHLYGYTF
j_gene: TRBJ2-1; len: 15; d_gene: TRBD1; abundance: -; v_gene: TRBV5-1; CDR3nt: TGCGCCAGCAGCCCGGGACAGGGATTGGACAATGAGCAGTTCTTC; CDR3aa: CASSPGQGLDNEQFF
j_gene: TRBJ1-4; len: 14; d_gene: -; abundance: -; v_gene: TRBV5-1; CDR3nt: TGCGCCAGCAGCTTGGTGTTCGGAGCTGAAAAACTGTTTTTT; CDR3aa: CASSLVFGAEKLFF
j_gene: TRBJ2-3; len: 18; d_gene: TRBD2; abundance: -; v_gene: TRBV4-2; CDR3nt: TGTGCCAGCAGCCCGAGACTAGCGGGGCGCCGTAGCACAGATACGCAGTATTTT; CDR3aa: CASSPRLAGRRSTDTQYF
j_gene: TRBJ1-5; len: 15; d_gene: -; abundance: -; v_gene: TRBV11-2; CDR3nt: TGTGCCAGCAGCTTAGGCGGGGGAAAAAGTCAGCCCCAGCATTTT; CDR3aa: CASSLGGGKSQPQHF
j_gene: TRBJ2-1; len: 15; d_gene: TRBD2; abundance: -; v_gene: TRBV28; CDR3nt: TGTGCCAGCAGTTTTGGAGCGGGGGGCTACAATGAGCAGTTCTTC; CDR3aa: CASSFGAGGYNEQFF
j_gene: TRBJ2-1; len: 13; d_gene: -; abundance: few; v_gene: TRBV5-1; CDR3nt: TGCGCCAGCAGGTACGGGAAGGACAATGAGCAGTTCTTC; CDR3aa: CASRYGKDNEQFF
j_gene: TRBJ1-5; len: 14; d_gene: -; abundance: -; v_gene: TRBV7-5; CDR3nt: TGTGTCAGGACCGCAGGGGGTGGACATCAGCCCCAGCATTTT; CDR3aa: CVRTAGGGHQPQHF
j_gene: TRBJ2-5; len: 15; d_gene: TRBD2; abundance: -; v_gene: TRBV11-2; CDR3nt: TGTGCCAGCAGCTCTGCCGGGGGGGGCCAAGAGACCCAGTACTTC; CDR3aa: CASSSAGGGQETQYF
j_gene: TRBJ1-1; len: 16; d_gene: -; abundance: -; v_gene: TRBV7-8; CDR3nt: TGTGCCAGCAGCCTTAAAAGGGGGGGAGGGAACACTGAAGCTTTCTTT; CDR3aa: CASSLKRGGGNTEAFF
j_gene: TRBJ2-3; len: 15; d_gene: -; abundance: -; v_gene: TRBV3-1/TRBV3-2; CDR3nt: TGTGCCAGCAGTTCCCGGACGGGGTACACAGATACGCAGTATTTT; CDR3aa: CASSSRTGYTDTQYF
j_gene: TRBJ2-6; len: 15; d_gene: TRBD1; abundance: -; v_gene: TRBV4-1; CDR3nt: TGCGCCAGCAGCCAAACAGGGGCTGGGGCCAACGTCCTGACTTTC; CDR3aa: CASSQTGAGANVLTF
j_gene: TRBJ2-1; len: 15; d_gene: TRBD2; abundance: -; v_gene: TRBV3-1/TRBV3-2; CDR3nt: TGTGCCAGCAGCCAACAACTAGCGGGGTCCAATGAGCAGTTCTTC; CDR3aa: CASSQQLAGSNEQFF
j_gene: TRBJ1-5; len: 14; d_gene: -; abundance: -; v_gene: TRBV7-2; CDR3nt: TGTGCCAGCAGTTCAGACAGTAGCAATCAGCCCCAGCATTTT; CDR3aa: CASSSDSSNQPQHF
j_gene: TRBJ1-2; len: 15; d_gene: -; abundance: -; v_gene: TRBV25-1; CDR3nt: TGTGCCAGCAGTGAATATATGGGGGGTAGCTATGGCTACACCTTC; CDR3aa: CASSEYMGGSYGYTF
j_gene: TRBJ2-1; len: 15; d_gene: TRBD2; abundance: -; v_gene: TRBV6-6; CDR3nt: TGTGCCAGCAGTTATATAGCGGGAGTAACCGATGAGCAGTTCTTC; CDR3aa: CASSYIAGVTDEQFF
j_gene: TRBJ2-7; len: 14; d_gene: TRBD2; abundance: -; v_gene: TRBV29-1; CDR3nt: TGCAGCGTTGAAGGGACTAGCGGCGGCTACGAGCAGTACTTC; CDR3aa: CSVEGTSGGYEQYF
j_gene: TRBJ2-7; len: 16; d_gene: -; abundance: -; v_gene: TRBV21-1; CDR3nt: TGTGCCAGCAGCAAAGGGACAGGCCCTCTAACCTACGAGCAGTACTTC; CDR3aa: CASSKGTGPLTYEQYF
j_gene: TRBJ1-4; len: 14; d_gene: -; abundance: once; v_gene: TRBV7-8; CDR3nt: TGTGCCAGCAGCCGGGGACTTGGTGCGAGAAAACTGTTTTTT; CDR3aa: CASSRGLGARKLFF
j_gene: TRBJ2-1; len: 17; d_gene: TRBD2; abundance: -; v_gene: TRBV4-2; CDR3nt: TGTGCCAGCAGCCAACCGGGACTAGCGGGACCCTACAATGAGCAGTTCTTC; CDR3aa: CASSQPGLAGPYNEQFF
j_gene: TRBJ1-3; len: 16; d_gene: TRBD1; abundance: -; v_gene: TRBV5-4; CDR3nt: TGTGCCAGCAGCAGGAGGGACAGGGGGCTTCGAAACACCATATATTTT; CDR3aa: CASSRRDRGLRNTIYF
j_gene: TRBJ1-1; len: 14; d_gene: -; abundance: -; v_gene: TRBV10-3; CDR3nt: TGTGCCATCAGTGAGAGGGGCATGAACACTGAAGCTTTCTTT; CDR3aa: CAISERGMNTEAFF
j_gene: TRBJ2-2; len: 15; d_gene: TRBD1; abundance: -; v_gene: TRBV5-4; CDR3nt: TGTGCCAGCAGACCGACAGGGGTGGGGGCCGGGGAGCTGTTTTTT; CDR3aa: CASRPTGVGAGELFF
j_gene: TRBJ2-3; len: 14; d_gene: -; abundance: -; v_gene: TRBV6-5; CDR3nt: TGTGCCAGCAGTTTTAACTTCCGCACAGATACGCAGTATTTT; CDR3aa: CASSFNFRTDTQYF